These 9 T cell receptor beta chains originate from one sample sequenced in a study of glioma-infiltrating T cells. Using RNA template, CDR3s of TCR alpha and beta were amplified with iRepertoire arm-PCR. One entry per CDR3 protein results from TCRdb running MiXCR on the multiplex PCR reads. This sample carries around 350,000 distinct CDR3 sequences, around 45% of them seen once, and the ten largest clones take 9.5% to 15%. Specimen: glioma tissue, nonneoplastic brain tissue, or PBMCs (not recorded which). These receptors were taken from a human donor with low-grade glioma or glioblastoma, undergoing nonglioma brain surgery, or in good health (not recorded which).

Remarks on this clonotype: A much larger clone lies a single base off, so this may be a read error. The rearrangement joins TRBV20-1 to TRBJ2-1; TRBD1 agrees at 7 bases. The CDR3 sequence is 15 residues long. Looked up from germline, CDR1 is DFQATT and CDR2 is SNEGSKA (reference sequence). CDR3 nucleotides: TGCAGTGCTATGAGGGGGCTTAGGTCCTACAATGAGCAGTTATTC. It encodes CSAMRGLRSYNEQLF.

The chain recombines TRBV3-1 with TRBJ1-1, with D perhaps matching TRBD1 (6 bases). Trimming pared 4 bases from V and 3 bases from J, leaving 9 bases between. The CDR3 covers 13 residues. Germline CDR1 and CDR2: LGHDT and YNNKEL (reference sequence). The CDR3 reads CASSRTGHTEAFF. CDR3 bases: TGTGCCAGCAGCCGAACAGGGCACACTGAAGCTTTCTTT.

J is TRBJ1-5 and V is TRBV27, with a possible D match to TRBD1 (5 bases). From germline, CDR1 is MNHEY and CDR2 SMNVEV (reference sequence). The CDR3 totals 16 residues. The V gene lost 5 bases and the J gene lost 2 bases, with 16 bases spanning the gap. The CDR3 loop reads CASSPARDLGNQPQHF. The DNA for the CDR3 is TGTGCCAGCAGTCCCGCCCGGGACCTAGGCAATCAGCCCCAGCATTTT.

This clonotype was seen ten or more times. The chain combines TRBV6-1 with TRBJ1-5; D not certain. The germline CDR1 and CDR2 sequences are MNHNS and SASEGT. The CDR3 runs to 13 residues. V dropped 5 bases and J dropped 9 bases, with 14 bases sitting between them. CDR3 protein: CASSPTIGGPQHF. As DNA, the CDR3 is TGTGCCAGCAGTCCCACTATCGGTGGGCCCCAGCATTTT.

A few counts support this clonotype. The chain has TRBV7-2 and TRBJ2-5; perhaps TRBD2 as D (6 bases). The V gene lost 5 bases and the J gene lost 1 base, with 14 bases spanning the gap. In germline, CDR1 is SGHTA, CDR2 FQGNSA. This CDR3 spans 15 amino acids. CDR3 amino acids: CASSQWRDRQETQYF. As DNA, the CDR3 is TGTGCCAGCAGCCAGTGGAGGGACCGCCAAGAGACCCAGTACTTC. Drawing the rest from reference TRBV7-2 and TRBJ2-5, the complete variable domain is GAGVSQSPSNKVTEKGKDVELRCDPISGHTALYWYRQSLGQGLEFLIYFQGNSAPDKSGLPSDRFSAERTGGSVSTLTIQRTQQEDSAVYLCASSQWRDRQETQYFGPGTRLLVL.

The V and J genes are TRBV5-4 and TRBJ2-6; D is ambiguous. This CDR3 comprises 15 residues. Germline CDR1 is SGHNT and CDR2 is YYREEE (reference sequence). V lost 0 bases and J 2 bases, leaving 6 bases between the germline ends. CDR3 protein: CASSLEMAGANVLTF. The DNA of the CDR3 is TGTGCCAGCAGCTTGGAGATGGCTGGGGCCAACGTCCTGACTTTC.

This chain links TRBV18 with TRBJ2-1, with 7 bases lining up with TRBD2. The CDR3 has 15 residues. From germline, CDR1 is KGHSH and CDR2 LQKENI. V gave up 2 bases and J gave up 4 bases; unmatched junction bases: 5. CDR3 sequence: CASSPDGRTYNEQFF. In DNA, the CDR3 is TGTGCCAGCTCACCAGACGGGAGGACATACAATGAGCAGTTCTTC. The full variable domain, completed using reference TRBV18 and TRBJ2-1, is NAGVMQNPRHLVRRRGQEARLRCSPMKGHSHVYWYRQLPEEGLKFMVYLQKENIIDESGMPKERFSAEFPKEGPSILRIQQVVRGDSAAYFCASSPDGRTYNEQFFGPGTRLTVL.

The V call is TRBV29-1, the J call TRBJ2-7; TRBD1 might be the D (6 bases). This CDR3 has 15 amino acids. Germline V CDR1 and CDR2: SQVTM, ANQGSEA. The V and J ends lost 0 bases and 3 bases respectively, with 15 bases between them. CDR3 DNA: TGCAGCGTTGAAGATAAGACAGGACATAACTACGAGCAGTACTTC. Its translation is CSVEDKTGHNYEQYF.

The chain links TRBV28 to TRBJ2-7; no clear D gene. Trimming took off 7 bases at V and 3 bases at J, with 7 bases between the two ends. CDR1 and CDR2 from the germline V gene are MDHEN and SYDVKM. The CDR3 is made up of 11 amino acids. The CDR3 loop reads CASKASYEQYF. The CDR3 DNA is TGTGCCAGCAAGGCAAGCTACGAGCAGTACTTC.